Given below is one T cell receptor (beta chain) in context. Its antigen is unknown. The donors were part of the validation cohort of fewer than 150 subjects. That cohort was separate from the first cohort, which comprised about 730 subjects. The assay was immunoSEQ multiplex PCR, and TCRdb's table has in-frame clones only and misses some. This repertoire shows 60,000 to 75,000 clones, roughly 96% found once; its top ten account for 0.9% to 1%. The CDR3 covers 14 residues. The V end lost 8 bases, the J end lost 0 bases, and 14 bases lay between the germline ends. The germline CDR1 and CDR2 sequences are MGHDK and SYGVNS. This entry belongs to a study of cytomegalovirus exposure and HLA in healthy donors. Looking at the study overall: A later analysis reported the same platform for the 90 to 150 validation repertoires and the roughly 700 first-cohort repertoires. Whole-study findings and limits: The finding came from a later analysis; first-cohort TCR clusters tended to co-occur in the approximately 120 validation repertoires. Cytomegalovirus-associated TCR beta chains were listed, numbering 150 to 200.

The gene calls are TRBV25-1 and TRBJ2-7, with D possibly matching TRBD1 (6 bases). This sequence was found in a man between 18 and 35 years old in good health and CMV-seronegative. Sequenced material: PBMCs. The CDR3 loop is CASRTEDHSYEQYF. CDR3 sequence (DNA): TGTGCCAGCCGGACAGAGGATCACTCCTACGAGCAGTACTTC.